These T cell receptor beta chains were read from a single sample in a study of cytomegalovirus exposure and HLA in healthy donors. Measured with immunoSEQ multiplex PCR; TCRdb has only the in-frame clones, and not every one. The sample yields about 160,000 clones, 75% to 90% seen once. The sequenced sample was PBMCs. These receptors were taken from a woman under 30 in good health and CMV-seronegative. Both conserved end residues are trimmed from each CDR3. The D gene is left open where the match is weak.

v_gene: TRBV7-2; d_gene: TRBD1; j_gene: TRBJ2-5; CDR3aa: ASSSGGTETQY
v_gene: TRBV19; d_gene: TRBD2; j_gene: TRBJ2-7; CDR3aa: ASSRAGVIYEQY
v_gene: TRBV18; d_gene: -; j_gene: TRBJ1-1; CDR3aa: ASSPSRLNRQTEAF
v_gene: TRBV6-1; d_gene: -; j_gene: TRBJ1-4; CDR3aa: ASSEGQGIEKLF
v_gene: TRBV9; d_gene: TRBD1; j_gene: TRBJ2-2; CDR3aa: ASSSGQGRTGELF
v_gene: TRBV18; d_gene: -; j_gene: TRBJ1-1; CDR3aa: ASSPLTGNTEAF
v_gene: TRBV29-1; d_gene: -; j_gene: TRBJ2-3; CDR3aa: SAKFRAGDTQY
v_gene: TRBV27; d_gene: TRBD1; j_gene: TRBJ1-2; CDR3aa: ASSPLNRDRVGYGYT
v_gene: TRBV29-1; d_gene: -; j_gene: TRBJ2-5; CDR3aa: SVLGGRETQY
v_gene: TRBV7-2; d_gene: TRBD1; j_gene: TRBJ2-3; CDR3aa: ASSSPDRGLSTDTQY
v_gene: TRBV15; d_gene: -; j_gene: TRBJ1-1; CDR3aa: ATSRDTPTPNTEAF
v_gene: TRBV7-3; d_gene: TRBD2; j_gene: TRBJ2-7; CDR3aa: ASSPGTSPYEQY
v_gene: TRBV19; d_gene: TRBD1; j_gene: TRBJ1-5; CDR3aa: ASSADREQPQH
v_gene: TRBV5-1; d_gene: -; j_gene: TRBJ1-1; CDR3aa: ASSLGGYSIEAF
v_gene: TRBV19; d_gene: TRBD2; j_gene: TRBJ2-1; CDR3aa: ASSGLAGALGANEQF
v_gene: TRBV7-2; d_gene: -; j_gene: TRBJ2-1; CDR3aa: ASSFSSGATVGEQF
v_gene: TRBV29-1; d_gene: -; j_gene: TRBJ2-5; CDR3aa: SVEALSETQY
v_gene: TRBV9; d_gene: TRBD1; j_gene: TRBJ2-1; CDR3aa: ASSAPGQTYNEQF
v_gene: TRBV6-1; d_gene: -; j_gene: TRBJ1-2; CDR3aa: ASSEEASDIRGYT
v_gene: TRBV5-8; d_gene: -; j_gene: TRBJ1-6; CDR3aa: ASSSPYSPLH
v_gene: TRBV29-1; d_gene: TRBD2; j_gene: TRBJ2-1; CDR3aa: SVAPHILDSQISGLAEKQF
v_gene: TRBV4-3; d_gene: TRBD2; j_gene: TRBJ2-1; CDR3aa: ASSQDGGGPHNEQF
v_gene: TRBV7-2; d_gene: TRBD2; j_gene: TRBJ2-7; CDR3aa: ASSLAGLVIDEQY
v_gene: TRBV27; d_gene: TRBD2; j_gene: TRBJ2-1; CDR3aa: ASSLGLLGLAGVSEQF